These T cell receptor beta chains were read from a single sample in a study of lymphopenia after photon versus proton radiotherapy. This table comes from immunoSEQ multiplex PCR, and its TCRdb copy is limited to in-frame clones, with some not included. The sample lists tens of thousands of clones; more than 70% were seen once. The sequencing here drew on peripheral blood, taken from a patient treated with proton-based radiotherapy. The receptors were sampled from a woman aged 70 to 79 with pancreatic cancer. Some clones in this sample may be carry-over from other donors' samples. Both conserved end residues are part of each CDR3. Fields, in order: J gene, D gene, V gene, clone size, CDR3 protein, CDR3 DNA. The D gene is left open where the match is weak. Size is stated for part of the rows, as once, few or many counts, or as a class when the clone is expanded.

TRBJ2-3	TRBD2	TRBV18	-	CASSPQASGSDTQYF	TGTGCCAGCTCACCACAAGCTAGCGGGAGTGATACGCAGTATTTT
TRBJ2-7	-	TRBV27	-	CASKTTDYPEQYF	TGTGCCAGCAAGACTACTGACTACCCCGAGCAGTACTTC
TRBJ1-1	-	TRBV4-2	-	CASSLVSGGVTEAFF	TGTGCCAGCAGCCTAGTGTCGGGTGGGGTCACTGAAGCTTTCTTT
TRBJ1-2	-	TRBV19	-	CASSIDRPYYGYTF	TGTGCCAGTAGTATAGATCGGCCGTACTATGGCTACACCTTC
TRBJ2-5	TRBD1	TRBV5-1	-	CASSLEGTGGQETQYF	TGCGCCAGCAGCTTGGAGGGGACAGGGGGCCAAGAGACCCAGTACTTC
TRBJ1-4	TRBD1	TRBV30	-	CAWSYKPGTGDEKLFF	TGTGCCTGGAGTTACAAACCCGGGACAGGGGATGAAAAACTGTTTTTT
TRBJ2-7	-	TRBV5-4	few	CASSFFGGSIYEQYF	TGTGCCAGCAGCTTTTTTGGGGGTTCCATCTACGAGCAGTACTTC
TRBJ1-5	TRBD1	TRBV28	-	CASSSYDRVGNQPQHF	TGTGCCAGCAGTTCCTATGACAGGGTCGGAAATCAGCCCCAGCATTTT
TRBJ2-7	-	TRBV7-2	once	CASSLDLPPYEQYF	TGTGCCAGCAGCTTGGACCTTCCTCCCTACGAGCAGTACTTC
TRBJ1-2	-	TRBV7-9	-	CASSPQAANGYTF	TGTGCCAGCAGCCCCCAGGCCGCTAATGGCTACACCTTC
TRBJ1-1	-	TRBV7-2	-	CASRLKVGEAFF	TGTGCCAGCAGACTCAAGGTAGGGGAAGCTTTCTTT
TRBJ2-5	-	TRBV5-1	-	CASSLGSTGNGETQYF	TGCGCCAGCAGCTTGGGGTCTACAGGGAATGGTGAGACCCAGTACTTC
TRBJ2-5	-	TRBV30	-	CAWTRAETQYF	TGTGCCTGGACCAGGGCCGAGACCCAGTACTTC
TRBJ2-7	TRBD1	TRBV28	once	CASHLPGQGYEQYF	TGTGCCAGCCACCTCCCGGGACAGGGCTACGAGCAGTACTTC
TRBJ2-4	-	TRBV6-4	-	CASSDPHQGQFLAKNIQYF	TGTGCCAGCAGTGACCCCCACCAAGGACAGTTCCTAGCCAAAAACATTCAGTACTTC
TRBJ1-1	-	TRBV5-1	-	CASSPDGLNTEAFF	TGCGCCAGCAGCCCGGACGGACTGAACACTGAAGCTTTCTTT
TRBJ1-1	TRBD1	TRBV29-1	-	CSAWTGSDTEAFF	TGCAGCGCATGGACAGGGTCGGACACTGAAGCTTTCTTT
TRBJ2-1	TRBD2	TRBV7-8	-	CASSFGLATYNEQFF	TGTGCCAGCAGCTTCGGACTAGCCACCTACAATGAGCAGTTCTTC
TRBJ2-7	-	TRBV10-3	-	CASSPRDTYEQYF	TGTGCCTCCTCCCCCAGGGATACCTACGAGCAGTACTTC
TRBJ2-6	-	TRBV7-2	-	CASSLAGGYGANVLTF	TGTGCCAGCAGCTTAGCTGGTGGGTATGGGGCCAACGTCCTGACTTTC
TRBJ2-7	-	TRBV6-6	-	CASSYSQVPSYEQYF	TGTGCCAGCAGTTACTCGCAGGTTCCCTCCTACGAGCAGTACTTC
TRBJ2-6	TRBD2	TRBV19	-	CASSPLAGGSGANVLTF	TGTGCCAGTAGTCCACTAGCGGGAGGGTCCGGGGCCAACGTCCTGACTTTC
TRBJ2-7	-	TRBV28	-	CASRLSGRSYEQYF	TGTGCCAGCAGACTTTCGGGGAGGTCCTACGAGCAGTACTTC
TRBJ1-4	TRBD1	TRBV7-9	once	CASSLPGGNEKLFF	TGTGCCAGCAGCTTACCAGGGGGCAATGAAAAACTGTTTTTT
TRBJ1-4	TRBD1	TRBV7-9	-	CASSPAGQGGEKLFF	TGTGCCAGCAGTCCCGCGGGACAGGGGGGAGAAAAACTGTTTTTT
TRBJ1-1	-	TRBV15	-	CATSRVQLNTEAFF	TGTGCCACCAGCAGAGTACAGTTGAACACTGAAGCTTTCTTT
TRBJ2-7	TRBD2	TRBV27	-	CASSQGLADSYEQYF	TGTGCCAGCAGCCAGGGACTAGCGGACTCCTACGAGCAGTACTTC
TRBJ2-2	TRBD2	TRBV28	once	CASYLAGVGELFF	TGTGCCAGCTATCTAGCGGGAGTTGGGGAGCTGTTTTTT
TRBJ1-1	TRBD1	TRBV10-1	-	CASSEQGAGAFF	TGCGCCAGCAGTGAGCAGGGGGCCGGAGCTTTCTTT
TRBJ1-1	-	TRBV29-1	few	CSARSPVNTEAFF	TGCAGCGCTCGGTCACCAGTGAACACTGAAGCTTTCTTT
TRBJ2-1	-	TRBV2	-	CASSEEQKAYNEQFF	TGTGCCAGCAGTGAAGAGCAGAAAGCGTACAATGAGCAGTTCTTC
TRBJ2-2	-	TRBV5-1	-	CASSLEGGRTGELFF	TGCGCCAGCAGCTTGGAGGGGGGGCGCACCGGGGAGCTGTTTTTT
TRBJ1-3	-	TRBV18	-	CASSPPAVTGNTIYF	TGTGCCAGCTCACCACCGGCCGTAACTGGAAACACCATATATTTT
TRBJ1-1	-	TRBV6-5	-	CASISVRPVNTEAFF	TGTGCCAGCATTTCCGTAAGACCTGTGAACACTGAAGCTTTCTTT
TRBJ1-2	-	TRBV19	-	CASSPGTALGYTF	TGTGCCAGTAGTCCCGGGACGGCTCTGGGCTACACCTTC
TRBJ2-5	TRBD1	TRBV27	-	CASSYGPPGGGETQYF	TGTGCCAGCAGTTATGGGCCCCCAGGGGGTGGGGAGACCCAGTACTTC
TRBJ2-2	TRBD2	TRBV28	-	CASSSGLASDLDATGELFF	TGTGCCAGCAGTTCGGGACTAGCGAGCGACCTCGATGCCACCGGGGAGCTGTTTTTT
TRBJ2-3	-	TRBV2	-	CASSEGPSTDTQYF	TGTGCCAGCAGTGAAGGTCCCAGCACAGATACGCAGTATTTT
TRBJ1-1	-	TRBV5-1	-	CASSLFSPSNTEAFF	TGCGCCAGCAGCTTATTTAGCCCTTCGAACACTGAAGCTTTCTTT
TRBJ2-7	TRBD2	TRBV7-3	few	CASSWTSGYEQYF	TGTGCCAGCAGCTGGACTAGCGGCTACGAGCAGTACTTC
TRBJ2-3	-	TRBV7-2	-	CASSLTAGSDTQYF	TGTGCCAGCAGCTTAACCGCAGGATCAGATACGCAGTATTTT
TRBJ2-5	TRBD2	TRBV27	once	CATGVLAGGETQYF	TGTGCCACCGGAGTACTAGCGGGTGGAGAGACCCAGTACTTC
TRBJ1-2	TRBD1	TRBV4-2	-	CASRSQQGAPDYGYTF	TGTGCCAGCAGGTCCCAACAGGGGGCCCCCGACTATGGCTACACCTTC
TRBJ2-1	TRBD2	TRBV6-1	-	CASSEARLAVGNEQFF	TGTGCCAGCAGTGAAGCTCGGCTAGCGGTGGGTAATGAGCAGTTCTTC
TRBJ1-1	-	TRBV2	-	CASSEGTLYEAFF	TGTGCCAGCAGTGAAGGGACACTATATGAAGCTTTCTTT
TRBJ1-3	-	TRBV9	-	CASSGPVGGSGNTIYF	TGTGCCAGCAGCGGACCCGTAGGGGGGTCAGGAAACACCATATATTTT
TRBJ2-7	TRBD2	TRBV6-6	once	CASSYGTSVDEQYF	TGTGCCAGCAGTTACGGGACTAGTGTCGACGAGCAGTACTTC
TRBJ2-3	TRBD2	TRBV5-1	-	CASSIAGGTDTQYF	TGCGCCAGCAGCATAGCGGGAGGCACAGATACGCAGTATTTT
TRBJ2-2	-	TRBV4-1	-	CASSQDRLASGELFF	TGCGCCAGCAGCCAAGATCGCCTAGCCTCCGGGGAGCTGTTTTTT
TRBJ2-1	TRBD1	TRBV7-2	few	CASSPRTGTNEQFF	TGTGCCAGCAGCCCTCGGACAGGGACGAATGAGCAGTTCTTC
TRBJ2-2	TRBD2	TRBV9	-	CASSVKRGGAANTGELFF	TGTGCCAGCAGCGTGAAACGGGGGGGAGCCGCGAACACCGGGGAGCTGTTTTTT
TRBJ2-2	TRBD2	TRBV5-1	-	CASMESGGTGELFF	TGCGCCAGCATGGAAAGCGGGGGGACCGGGGAGCTGTTTTTT
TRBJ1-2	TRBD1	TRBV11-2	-	CASRSDRVYGYTF	TGTGCCAGCAGGTCCGACAGGGTCTATGGCTACACCTTC
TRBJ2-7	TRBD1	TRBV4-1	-	CASRQDPGQGFGEQYF	TGCGCCAGCAGACAAGACCCGGGACAGGGTTTTGGCGAGCAGTACTTC